These T cell receptor beta chains were read from a single sample in a study of response to subunit inactivated influenza vaccine. Each CDR3 protein is one row after TCRdb ran MiXCR on the RT-PCR reads. This table holds about 700,000 distinct CDR3 sequences, approximately 15% found once. The sample here was PBMCs from blood, taken about 13 days after vaccination. These receptors came from a man aged 50-59 years who received an inactivated influenza vaccine. Each CDR3 is given with its conserved first and last residue. Fields, in order: clone size, J gene, V gene, D gene, CDR3 DNA, CDR3 protein. The D gene is left open where the match is weak. The size field is filled for only some rows; it gives once, few, many or a size class.

- | TRBJ2-2 | TRBV29-1 | - | TGCAGCGTTGGGCATAACACCGGGGAGCTGTTTTTT | CSVGHNTGELFF
many | TRBJ2-5 | TRBV12-3/TRBV12-4 | TRBD2 | TGTGCCAGCAGCTATAGCGGGAGGGGGGAGACCCAGTACTTC | CASSYSGRGETQYF
few | TRBJ1-4 | TRBV27 | - | TGTGCCAGCAGTTTATATCGGTTGGATGGACCGCGAGGGGAAAAACTGTTTTTT | CASSLYRLDGPRGEKLFF
- | TRBJ2-7 | TRBV3-1 | - | TGTGCCAGCAGCCAAGAAGACCAGGGGTTCGGCGAGCAGTACTTC | CASSQEDQGFGEQYF
- | TRBJ2-3 | TRBV7-2 | - | TGTGCCAGCAGCCTGTCACAGGGTTGGGCAGATACGCAGTATTTT | CASSLSQGWADTQYF
- | TRBJ2-3 | TRBV10-3 | - | TGTGCCATCAGGGCCTATGGGGGAAGGACAGATACGCAGTATTTT | CAIRAYGGRTDTQYF
- | TRBJ2-3 | TRBV27 | - | TGTGCCAGCAGTTTTAATTGGGGAACAGATACGCAGTATTTT | CASSFNWGTDTQYF
many | TRBJ2-5 | TRBV5-6 | - | TGTGCCAGCAGCATCGGAATGGGCGAGACCCAGTACTTC | CASSIGMGETQYF
few | TRBJ2-2 | TRBV6-5 | TRBD2 | TGTGCCAGCAGTTACTCGATTTTTAGCGGGTTGTCCGGGGAGCTGTTTTTT | CASSYSIFSGLSGELFF
once | TRBJ2-7 | TRBV29-1 | - | TGCAGCGTTGTACGACAGAGCTCCTACGAGCAGTACTTC | CSVVRQSSYEQYF
few | TRBJ1-6 | TRBV12-3/TRBV12-4 | - | TGTGCCAGCAGTTTCCCCGGAAATAATTCACCCCTCCACTTT | CASSFPGNNSPLHF
- | TRBJ2-1 | TRBV3-1 | TRBD2 | TGTGCCAGCAGCCAGGCGGGACTAGCGCGCTACAATGAGCAGTTCTTC | CASSQAGLARYNEQFF
few | TRBJ1-5 | TRBV6-1 | TRBD1 | TGTGCCAGCAGAAACGGACAGGGTAGGAGCAATCAGCCCCAGCATTTT | CASRNGQGRSNQPQHF
- | TRBJ2-5 | TRBV7-8 | - | TGTGCCAGCAGCTTAAAGACCCAGTACTTC | CASSLKTQYF
few | TRBJ2-7 | TRBV20-1 | - | TGCAGTGCTAGACACGACGGATACGAGCAGTACTTC | CSARHDGYEQYF
- | TRBJ1-1 | TRBV7-2 | - | TGTGCCAGCAGCCCCCGGAACGGGAATTTGAACACTGAAGCTTTCTTT | CASSPRNGNLNTEAFF
many | TRBJ2-5 | TRBV12-3/TRBV12-4 | - | TGTGCCAGCAGTTTTTGGGGCCCTGAGACCCAGTACTTC | CASSFWGPETQYF